These 10 T cell receptor beta chains share one sample of origin, sequenced in a study of cytomegalovirus exposure and HLA in healthy donors. PCR used 60 Vbeta primers and 13 Jbeta primers. Assay: immunoSEQ multiplex PCR; the TCRdb copy retains only in-frame clones and omits some. The sample shows about 150,000 clones, 65% to 85% of them seen only once. Sequenced material: PBMCs. The receptors were gathered from a man younger than 35 in good health and CMV-seronegative.

V and J are TRBV6-6 and TRBJ2-3, with D perhaps TRBD1 (6 bases). Looked up from germline, CDR1 is MNHNY and CDR2 is SVGAGI (reference sequence). The CDR3 length is 16 residues. The germline V and J ends were trimmed by 6 bases and 1 base, with 17 bases remaining between them. The CDR3 loop reads CASSPLLGAGTDTQYF. Here the CDR3 DNA reads TGTGCCAGCAGCCCTTTGTTGGGGGCGGGCACAGATACGCAGTATTTT.

This clone came up a few times. CDR3: CASSIGVTGGRDTQYF. The CDR3 nucleotides are TGTGCCAGTAGTATAGGGGTGACGGGGGGGCGGGATACGCAGTATTTT. The chain carries TRBV19 and TRBJ2-3, with 8 bases aligning to TRBD2. The CDR3 loop spans 16 amino acids. CDR1 and CDR2 (germline): LNHDA, SQIVND (reference sequence). Trimming cost V 1 base and J 6 bases; bases outside gene matches: 9.

With regard to this clone: This same CDR3 is encoded by further DNA sequences in the sample. V is TRBV7-3 and J is TRBJ2-7; D is ambiguous. The V end was cut by 1 base, the J end by 0 bases, with 13 bases between. The germline V gene has CDR1 SGHTA and CDR2 FQGTGA. The CDR3 sequence is 16 residues long. The CDR3 loop reads CASSLMGTLNSYEQYF. DNA for the CDR3: TGTGCCAGCAGCTTAATGGGCACCTTAAACTCCTACGAGCAGTACTTC.

The rearrangement joins TRBV30 to TRBJ1-1; possibly TRBD1 for D (6 bases). The CDR3 has 13 amino acids. Germline loops: CDR1 GTSNPN, CDR2 SVGIG (reference sequence). V shed 3 bases and J shed 0 bases, with 8 bases lying between them. The CDR3 region is CAWSRTVNTEAFF. Here the CDR3 DNA reads TGTGCCTGGAGCCGGACAGTGAACACTGAAGCTTTCTTT.

The chain recombines TRBV11-2 with TRBJ1-6, with no clear D. The CDR3 sequence is 14 residues long. V gave up 6 bases and J gave up 9 bases, with 15 bases separating them. Germline loops: CDR1 SGHAT, CDR2 FQNNGV. The CDR3 nucleotides read TGTGCCAGCAGGATAAGGGAGAGCGCTTCACCCCTCCACTTT. This codes for CASRIRESASPLHF. The full variable domain, rest sourced from reference TRBV11-2 and TRBJ1-6, is EAGVAQSPRYKIIEKRQSVAFWCNPISGHATLYWYQQILGQGPKLLIQFQNNGVVDDSQLPKDRFSAERLKGVDSTLKIQPAKLEDSAVYLCASRIRESASPLHFGNGTRLTVT.

The chain recombines TRBV5-4 with TRBJ1-2; the D gene is possibly TRBD1 (6 bases). Trimming cost V 1 base and J 6 bases, with 13 bases left between them. The CDR3 totals 14 residues. The germline gives CDR1 SGHNT, CDR2 YYREEE (reference sequence). The DNA for the CDR3 is TGTGCCAGCAGCTTGAACGGGGGGCGAGATGGCTACACCTTC. This codes for CASSLNGGRDGYTF.

The rearrangement joins TRBV11-3 to TRBJ2-3; TRBD2 aligns across 7 bases. Germline CDR1 is SGHNT and CDR2 is YENEEA. The V and J ends lost 5 bases and 3 bases, in that order; junction bases with no gene match: 2. CDR3 size: 13 residues. CDR3 nucleotide sequence: TGTGCCAGCAGCCCGCGGGGGACAGATACGCAGTATTTT. Translation gives CASSPRGTDTQYF.

The chain carries TRBV4-2 and TRBJ1-6; D possibly corresponds to TRBD1 (6 bases). The CDR3 totals 17 residues. Germline CDR1 and CDR2: LGHNA and YNFKEQ. The V and J ends lost 1 base and 7 bases respectively, with 17 bases between them. CDR3 sequence reads: CASSQAVMAGENSPLHF. CDR3 DNA sequence: TGTGCCAGCAGCCAAGCGGTAATGGCAGGGGAGAATTCACCCCTCCACTTT.

This clone was seen once. The chain couples TRBV5-4 to TRBJ1-2; D unresolved. V lost 0 bases, J lost 4 bases, and 16 bases lay in between. Germline assignment: CDR1 SGHNT and CDR2 YYREEE (reference sequence). There are 16 residues in the CDR3. CDR3 bases: TGTGCCAGCAGCTTGGGGCAGGCGCTAGGAGGCTATGGCTACACCTTC. Its protein product is CASSLGQALGGYGYTF.

V usage is TRBV7-6 and J usage is TRBJ1-4; 8 positions match TRBD1. The ends lost 5 bases at V and 3 bases at J; junction bases unmatched: 5. The germline V gene encodes CDR1 SGHVS and CDR2 FNYEAQ. The CDR3 is 15 residues long. The CDR3 DNA is TGTGCCAGCAGCCCAGGGGGCGCGGCTAATGAAAAACTGTTTTTT. This gives the protein CASSPGGAANEKLFF.